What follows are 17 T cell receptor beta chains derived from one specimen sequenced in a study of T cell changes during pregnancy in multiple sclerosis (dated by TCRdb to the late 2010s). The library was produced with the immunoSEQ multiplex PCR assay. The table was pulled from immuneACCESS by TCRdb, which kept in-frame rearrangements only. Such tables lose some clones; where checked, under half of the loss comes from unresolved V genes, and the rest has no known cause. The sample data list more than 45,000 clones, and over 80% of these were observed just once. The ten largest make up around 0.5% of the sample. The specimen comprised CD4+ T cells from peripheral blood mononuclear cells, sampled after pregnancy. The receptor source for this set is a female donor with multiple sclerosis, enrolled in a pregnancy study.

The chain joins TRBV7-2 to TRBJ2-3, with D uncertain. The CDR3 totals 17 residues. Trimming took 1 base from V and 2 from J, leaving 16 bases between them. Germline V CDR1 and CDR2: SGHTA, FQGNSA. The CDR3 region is CASSLGTNPWNTDTQYF. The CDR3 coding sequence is TGTGCCAGCAGCTTAGGTACTAACCCCTGGAACACAGATACGCAGTATTTT.

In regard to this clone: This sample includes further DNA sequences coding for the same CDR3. This CDR3 reads CASSGGQAETQYF. DNA of the CDR3: TGTGCCAGCAGTGGAGGACAGGCGGAGACCCAGTACTTC. The chain employs TRBV2 and TRBJ2-5, with 7 nucleotides matching TRBD1. Germline V gives CDR1 SNHLY, CDR2 FYNNEI. The trim removed 4 bases at V and 5 bases at J, leaving 4 bases unmatched. The CDR3 runs to 13 residues. The whole variable domain, remainder taken from reference TRBV2 and TRBJ2-5, is EPEVTQTPSHQVTQMGQEVILRCVPISNHLYFYWYRQILGQKVEFLVSFYNNEISEKSEIFDDQFSVERPDGSNFTLKIRSTKLEDSAMYFCASSGGQAETQYFGPGTRLLVL.

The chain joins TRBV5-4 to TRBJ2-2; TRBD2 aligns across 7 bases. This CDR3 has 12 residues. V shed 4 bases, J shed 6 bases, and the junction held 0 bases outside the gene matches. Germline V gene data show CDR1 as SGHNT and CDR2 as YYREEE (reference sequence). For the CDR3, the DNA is TGTGCCAGCAGCCTAGCGGCCGGGGAGCTGTTTTTT. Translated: CASSLAAGELFF.

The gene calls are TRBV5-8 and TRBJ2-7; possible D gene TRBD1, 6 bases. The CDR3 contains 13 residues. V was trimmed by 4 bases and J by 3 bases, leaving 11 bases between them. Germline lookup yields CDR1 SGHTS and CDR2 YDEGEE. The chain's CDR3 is CASSLGQYYEQYF. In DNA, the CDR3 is TGTGCCAGCAGCCTCGGACAGTACTACGAGCAGTACTTC.

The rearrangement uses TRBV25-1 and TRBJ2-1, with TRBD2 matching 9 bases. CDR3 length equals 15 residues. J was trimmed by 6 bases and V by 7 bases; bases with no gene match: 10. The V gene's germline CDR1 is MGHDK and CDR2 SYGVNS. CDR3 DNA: TGTGCCAGCAAAGTAGCGGGAGACTTGGCCAATGAGCAGTTCTTC. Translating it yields CASKVAGDLANEQFF.

CDR3 sequence (DNA): TGTGCCAGCTCACCACCGGGGCTAGCGGGGGCGACAGATACGCAGTATTTT. Translated: CASSPPGLAGATDTQYF. The rearrangement uses TRBV18 and TRBJ2-3; TRBD2 aligns across 10 bases. CDR1 is KGHSH and CDR2 is LQKENI in the germline V gene. The CDR3 consists of 17 residues. Germline trimming cut 0 bases from V and 3 bases from J; bases unmatched to any gene: 6. Looking up the rest from reference TRBV18 and TRBJ2-3 gives the full variable domain: NAGVMQNPRHLVRRRGQEARLRCSPMKGHSHVYWYRQLPEEGLKFMVYLQKENIIDESGMPKERFSAEFPKEGPSILRIQQVVRGDSAAYFCASSPPGLAGATDTQYFGPGTRLTVL.

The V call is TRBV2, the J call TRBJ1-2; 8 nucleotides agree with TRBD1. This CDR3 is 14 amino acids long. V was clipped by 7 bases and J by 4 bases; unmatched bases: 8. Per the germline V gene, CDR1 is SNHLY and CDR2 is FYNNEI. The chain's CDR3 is CASTLTGVPYGYTF. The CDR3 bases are TGTGCCAGCACTCTGACAGGGGTCCCCTATGGCTACACCTTC.

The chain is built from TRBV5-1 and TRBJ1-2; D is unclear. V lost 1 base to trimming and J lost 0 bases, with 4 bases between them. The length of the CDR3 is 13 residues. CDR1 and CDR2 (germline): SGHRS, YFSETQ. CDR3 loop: CASSLLANYGYTF. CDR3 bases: TGCGCCAGCAGCTTGTTAGCTAACTATGGCTACACCTTC.

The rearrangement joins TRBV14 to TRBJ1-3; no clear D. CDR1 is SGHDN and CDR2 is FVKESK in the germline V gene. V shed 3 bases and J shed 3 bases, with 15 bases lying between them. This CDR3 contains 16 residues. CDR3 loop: CASSHPGAGFGNTIYF. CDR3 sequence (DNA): TGTGCCAGCAGCCATCCGGGAGCCGGGTTTGGAAACACCATATATTTT.

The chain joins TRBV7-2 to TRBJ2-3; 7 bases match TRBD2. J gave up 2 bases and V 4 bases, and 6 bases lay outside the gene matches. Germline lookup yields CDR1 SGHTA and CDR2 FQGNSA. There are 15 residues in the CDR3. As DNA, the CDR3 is TGTGCCAGCAGCTCGTCTAGCGGCCCCACAGATACGCAGTATTTT. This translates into CASSSSSGPTDTQYF. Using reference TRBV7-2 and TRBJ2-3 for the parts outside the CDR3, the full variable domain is GAGVSQSPSNKVTEKGKDVELRCDPISGHTALYWYRQSLGQGLEFLIYFQGNSAPDKSGLPSDRFSAERTGGSVSTLTIQRTQQEDSAVYLCASSSSSGPTDTQYFGPGTRLTVL.

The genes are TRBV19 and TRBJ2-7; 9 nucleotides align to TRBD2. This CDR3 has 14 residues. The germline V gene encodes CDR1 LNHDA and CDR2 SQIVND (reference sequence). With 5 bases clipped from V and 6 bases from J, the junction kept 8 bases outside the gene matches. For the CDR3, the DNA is TGTGCCAGTAGTTCAAGCGGGAGGCCATCCGAGCAGTACTTC. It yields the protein CASSSSGRPSEQYF.

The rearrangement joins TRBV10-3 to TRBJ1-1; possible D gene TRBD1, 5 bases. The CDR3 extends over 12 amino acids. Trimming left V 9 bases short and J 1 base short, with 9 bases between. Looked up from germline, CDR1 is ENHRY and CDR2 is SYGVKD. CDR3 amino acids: CAMSTGNTEAFF. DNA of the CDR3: TGTGCCATGTCTACAGGGAACACTGAAGCTTTCTTT.

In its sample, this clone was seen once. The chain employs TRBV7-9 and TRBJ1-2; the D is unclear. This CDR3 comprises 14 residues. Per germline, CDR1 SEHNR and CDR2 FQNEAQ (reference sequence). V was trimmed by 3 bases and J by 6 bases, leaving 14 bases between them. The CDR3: CASSFSTPPNGYTF. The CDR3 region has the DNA TGTGCCAGCAGCTTCTCGACACCACCGAATGGCTACACCTTC. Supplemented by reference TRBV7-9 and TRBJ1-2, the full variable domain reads DTGVSQNPRHKITKRGQNVTFRCDPISEHNRLYWYRQTLGQGPEFLTYFQNEAQLEKSRLLSDRFSAERPKGSFSTLEIQRTEQGDSAMYLCASSFSTPPNGYTFGSGTRLTVV.

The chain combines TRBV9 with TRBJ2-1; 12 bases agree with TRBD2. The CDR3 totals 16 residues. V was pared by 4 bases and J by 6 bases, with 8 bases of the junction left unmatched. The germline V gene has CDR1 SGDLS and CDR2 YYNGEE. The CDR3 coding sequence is TGTGCCAGCAGCCCTAGGACTAGCGGGACCCCCAATGAGCAGTTCTTC. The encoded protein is CASSPRTSGTPNEQFF.

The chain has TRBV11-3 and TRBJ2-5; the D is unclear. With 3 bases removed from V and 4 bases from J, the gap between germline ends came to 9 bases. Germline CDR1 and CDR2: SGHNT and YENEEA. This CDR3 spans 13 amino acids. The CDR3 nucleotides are TGTGCCAGCAGCTTGATCGGGTTAGAGACCCAGTACTTC. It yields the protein CASSLIGLETQYF.

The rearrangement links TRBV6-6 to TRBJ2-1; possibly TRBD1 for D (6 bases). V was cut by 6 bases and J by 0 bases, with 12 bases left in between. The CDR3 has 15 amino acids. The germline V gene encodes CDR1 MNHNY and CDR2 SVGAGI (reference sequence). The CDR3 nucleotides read TGTGCCAGCAGCAGTCAGGGGAACTCCTACAATGAGCAGTTCTTC. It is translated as CASSSQGNSYNEQFF.

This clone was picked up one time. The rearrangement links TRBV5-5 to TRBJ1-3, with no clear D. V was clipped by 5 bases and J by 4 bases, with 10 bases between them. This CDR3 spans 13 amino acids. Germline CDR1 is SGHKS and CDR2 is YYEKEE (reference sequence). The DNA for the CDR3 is TGTGCCAGCAGATCCCTCCCCGGAAACACCATATATTTT. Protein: CASRSLPGNTIYF.